This T cell receptor beta chain appears in the sequencing data of a study of blood T cell repertoires in COVID-19. A few counts support this clone. In germline, CDR1 is SEHNR, CDR2 FQNEAQ (reference sequence). V was pared by 5 bases and J by 1 base, with 23 bases between. There are 18 residues in the CDR3. The authors' processing: Amplification of reference gene primers provided the estimated nucleated cell counts. Data came from immunoSEQ multiplex PCR; TCRdb stores just in-frame clones and leaves some out. The DNA was the basis for D and trimming; V, J and clone size are from that table. Of some 330,000 clones listed, under 85% are singletons. Participants were aged about 18 to 100 years from about two dozen US areas. Cohort 3 donors were reported recovered after two negative PCRs, clearance, or symptom resolution.

The chain has TRBV7-9 and TRBJ1-1; D gene ambiguous. Sequenced material: PBMCs or T cells enriched from blood (not recorded which). This receptor was obtained from a woman aged 45-59 years who had recovered from COVID-19. The CDR3 here is CASSRSSTPGVTNTEAFF. The CDR3 nucleotides are TGTGCCAGCAGCCGAAGTAGTACCCCTGGAGTGACGAACACTGAAGCTTTCTTT. The full variable domain, its missing parts supplied by reference TRBV7-9 and TRBJ1-1, is DTGVSQNPRHKITKRGQNVTFRCDPISEHNRLYWYRQTLGQGPEFLTYFQNEAQLEKSRLLSDRFSAERPKGSFSTLEIQRTEQGDSAMYLCASSRSSTPGVTNTEAFFGQGTRLTVV.